This record covers a single TCR beta chain. This clone was seen just once. Its antigen is not yet known. No per-base quality is available; no much larger clone lies one base away. Library preparation employed the immunoSEQ multiplex PCR assay. In the original analysis: To diagnose cytomegalovirus status from the catalog of TCR beta chain sequences, a statistical classification framework was built. TCRdb obtained this table from immuneACCESS and retained in-frame rearrangements with V and J assigned. These tables miss some clones; where compared with another copy, unresolved V genes account for less than half of the shortfall, and the remainder is unexplained. That table supplies the V and J calls and clone size; D and trimming were determined from the DNA. Recorded for this sample are over 250,000 clones; approximately 86% of them occurred a single time. Clones ranked in the top ten supply about 1% of the sample.

The data originate from a study of cytomegalovirus exposure and HLA in healthy donors (dated by TCRdb to about 2017). With regard to the full study: The approximately 710 repertoires of the first cohort and the 120 validation repertoires were produced on the same platform, according to a later analysis. To predict cytomegalovirus infection status, the study combined high-throughput TCR immunosequencing, statistical association of individual TCRs with disease status, and machine learning. In addition to the first cohort of 666 subjects, a separate validation cohort of approximately 130 different subjects was used. The study aimed to test whether cataloging public T cell receptors could reveal signatures of past pathogen exposure.

Overall study results and their limits: A later analysis had no HLA typing for the validation cohort, so co-occurrence there was scored across all 130 or so repertoires. In vitro tests confirmed that a few of the cytomegalovirus-associated TCR beta chains recognize cytomegalovirus antigens. Most TCR sequences were seen in very few donors, while some public TCRs were found in many individuals. A later analysis found that TCRs clustered in the first cohort also tended to co-occur in the roughly 110 validation repertoires, with just under 95% of cluster scores above 0. It was suggested by the authors that the approach could potentially be generalized to other disease states and immunological phenotypes. The classifier was reported to diagnose cytomegalovirus status with high specificity and sensitivity in both the original and validation cohorts. The study gave a list of roughly 150 TCR beta chains associated with cytomegalovirus.

The donors were included in the validation cohort of some 110 subjects, a group kept apart from the roughly 670-subject first cohort. V gives up 0 bases and J gives up 4 bases, and the segment between their germline ends measures 13 bases. The CDR3 contains 16 residues, cysteine and phenylalanine counted. Only the CDR3 region is kept as DNA, spanning 48 bases read in frame from base 1. The germline V gene provides CDR1 LGHNA and CDR2 YNFKEQ. This TCR was recovered from a woman aged 18-29 years in good health and CMV-seronegative. The sample consisted of PBMCs. The chain is made from TRBV4-2 and TRBJ2-1, with TRBD2 tentatively as D gene (6 bases match). CDR3 sequence: CASSQDPGTLYNEQFF. The nucleotides read TGTGCCAGCAGCCAAGATCCTGGGACTCTTTACAATGAGCAGTTCTTC.